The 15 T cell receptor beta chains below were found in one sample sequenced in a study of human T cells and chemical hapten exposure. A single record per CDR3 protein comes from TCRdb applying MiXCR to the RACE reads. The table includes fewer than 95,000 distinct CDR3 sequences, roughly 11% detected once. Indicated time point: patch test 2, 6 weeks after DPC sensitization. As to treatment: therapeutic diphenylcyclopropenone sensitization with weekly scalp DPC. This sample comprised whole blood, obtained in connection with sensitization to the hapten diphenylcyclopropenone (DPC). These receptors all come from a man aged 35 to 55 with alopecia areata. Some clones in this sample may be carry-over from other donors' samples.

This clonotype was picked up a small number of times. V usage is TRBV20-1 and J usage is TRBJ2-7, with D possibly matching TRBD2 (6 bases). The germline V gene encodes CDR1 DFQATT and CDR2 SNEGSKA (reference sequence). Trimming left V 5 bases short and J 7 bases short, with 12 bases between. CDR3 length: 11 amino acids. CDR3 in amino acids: CSARLVLEQYF. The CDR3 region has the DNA TGCAGTGCTCGACTAGTTCTTGAGCAGTACTTC.

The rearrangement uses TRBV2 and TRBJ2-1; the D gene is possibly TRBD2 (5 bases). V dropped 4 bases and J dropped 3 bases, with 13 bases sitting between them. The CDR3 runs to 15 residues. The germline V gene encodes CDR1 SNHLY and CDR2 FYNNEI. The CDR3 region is CASSVQSGNYNEQFF. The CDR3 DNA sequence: TGTGCCAGCAGTGTTCAGAGCGGCAACTACAATGAGCAGTTCTTC.

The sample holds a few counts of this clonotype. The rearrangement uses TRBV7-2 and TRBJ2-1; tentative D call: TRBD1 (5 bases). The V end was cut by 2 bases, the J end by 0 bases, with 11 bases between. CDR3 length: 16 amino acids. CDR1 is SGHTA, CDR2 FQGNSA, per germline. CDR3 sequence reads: CASSLSQTASYNEQFF. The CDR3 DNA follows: TGTGCCAGCAGCTTATCGCAGACAGCCTCCTACAATGAGCAGTTCTTC.

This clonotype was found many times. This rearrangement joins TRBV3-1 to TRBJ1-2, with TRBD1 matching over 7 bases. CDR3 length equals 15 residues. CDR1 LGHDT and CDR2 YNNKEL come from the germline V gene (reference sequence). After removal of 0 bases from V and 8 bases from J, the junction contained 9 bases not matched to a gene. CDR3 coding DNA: TGTGCCAGCAGCCAAGATTTCGGAGGGGGCGAGGGCTACACCTTC. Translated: CASSQDFGGGEGYTF.

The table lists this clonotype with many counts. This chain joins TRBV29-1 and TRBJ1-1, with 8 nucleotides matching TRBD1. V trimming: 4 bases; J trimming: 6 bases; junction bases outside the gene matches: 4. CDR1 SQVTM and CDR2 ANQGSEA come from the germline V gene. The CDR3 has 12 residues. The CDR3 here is CSVGTGKAEAFF. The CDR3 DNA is TGCAGCGTTGGGACAGGGAAGGCTGAAGCTTTCTTT.

The CDR3 here is CASSLSGQGADTQYF. CDR3 coding DNA: TGTGCCAGCAGCTTAAGTGGCCAGGGGGCAGATACGCAGTATTTT. The chain has TRBV7-8 and TRBJ2-3, with 7 bases fitting TRBD1. In germline, CDR1 is SGHVS, CDR2 FQNEAQ. The CDR3 is 15 residues long. The V gene end was trimmed by 2 bases and the J gene end by 4 bases; junction bases not matched to a gene: 6.

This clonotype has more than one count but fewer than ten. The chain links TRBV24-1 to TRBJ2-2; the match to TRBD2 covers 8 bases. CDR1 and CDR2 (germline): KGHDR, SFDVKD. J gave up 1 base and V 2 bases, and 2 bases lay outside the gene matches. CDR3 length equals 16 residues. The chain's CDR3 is CATSDSTSENTGELFF. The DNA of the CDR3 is TGTGCCACCAGTGATTCGACTAGCGAGAACACCGGGGAGCTGTTTTTT.

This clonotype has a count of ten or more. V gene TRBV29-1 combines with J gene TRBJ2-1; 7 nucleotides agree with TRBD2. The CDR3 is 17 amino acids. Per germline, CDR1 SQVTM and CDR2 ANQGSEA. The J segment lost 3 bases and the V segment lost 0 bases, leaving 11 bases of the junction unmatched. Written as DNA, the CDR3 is TGCAGCGTTGAAGATTCCAAAGCGGGGTTCTTCTACAATGAGCAGTTCTTC. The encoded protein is CSVEDSKAGFFYNEQFF.

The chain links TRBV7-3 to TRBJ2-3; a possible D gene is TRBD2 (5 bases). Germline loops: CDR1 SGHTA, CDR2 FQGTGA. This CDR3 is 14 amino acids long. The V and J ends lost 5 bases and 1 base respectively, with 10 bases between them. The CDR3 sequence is CASSPTTGTDTQYF. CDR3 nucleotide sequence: TGTGCCAGCAGCCCGACTACAGGCACAGATACGCAGTATTTT.

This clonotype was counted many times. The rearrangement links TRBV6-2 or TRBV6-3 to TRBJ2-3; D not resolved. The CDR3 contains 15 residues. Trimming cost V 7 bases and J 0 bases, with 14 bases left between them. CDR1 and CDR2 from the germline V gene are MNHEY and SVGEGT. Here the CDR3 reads CASTYEATSTDTQYF. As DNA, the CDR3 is TGTGCCAGCACCTACGAAGCTACTAGCACAGATACGCAGTATTTT.

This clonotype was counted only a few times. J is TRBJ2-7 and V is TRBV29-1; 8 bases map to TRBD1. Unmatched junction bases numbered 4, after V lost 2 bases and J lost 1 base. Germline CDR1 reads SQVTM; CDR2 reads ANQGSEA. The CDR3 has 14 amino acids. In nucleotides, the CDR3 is TGCAGCGTTGAACCCCGACAGGGGTCCTACGAGCAGTACGTC. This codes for CSVEPRQGSYEQYV.

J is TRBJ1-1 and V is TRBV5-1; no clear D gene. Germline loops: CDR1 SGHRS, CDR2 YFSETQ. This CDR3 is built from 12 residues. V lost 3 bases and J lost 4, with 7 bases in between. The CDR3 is CASSWGGTEAFF. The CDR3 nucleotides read TGCGCCAGCAGCTGGGGTGGCACTGAAGCTTTCTTT.

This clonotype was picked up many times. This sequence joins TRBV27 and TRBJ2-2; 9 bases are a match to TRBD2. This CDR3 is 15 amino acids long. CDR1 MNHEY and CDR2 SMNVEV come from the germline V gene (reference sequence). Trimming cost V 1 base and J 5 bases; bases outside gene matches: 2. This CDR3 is CASSLWLAGTGELFF. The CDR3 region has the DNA TGTGCCAGCAGTTTATGGCTAGCGGGGACCGGGGAGCTGTTTTTT.

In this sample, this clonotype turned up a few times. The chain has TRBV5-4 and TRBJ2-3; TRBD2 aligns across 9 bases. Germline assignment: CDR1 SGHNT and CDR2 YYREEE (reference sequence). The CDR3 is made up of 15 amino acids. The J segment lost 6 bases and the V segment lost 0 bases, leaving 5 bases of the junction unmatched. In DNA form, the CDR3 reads TGTGCCAGCAGCTTGGAGGCTAGCGGGACCGATACGCAGTATTTT. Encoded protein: CASSLEASGTDTQYF.

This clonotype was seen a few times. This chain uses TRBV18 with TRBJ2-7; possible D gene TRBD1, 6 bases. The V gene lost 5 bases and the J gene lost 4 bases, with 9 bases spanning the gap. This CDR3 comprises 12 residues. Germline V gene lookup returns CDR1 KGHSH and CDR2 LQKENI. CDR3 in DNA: TGTGCCAGCTCAGGGGGCGGATACGAGCAGTACGTC. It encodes CASSGGGYEQYV.